The rows below give T cell receptor beta chains drawn from one sample of a study of tissue T cells after allogeneic stem cell transplantation. The repertoire was sequenced with immunoSEQ multiplex PCR; TCRdb's copy has only in-frame clones and lacks some. The sample lists 25,000 or so clones; under 95% were seen once. The starting material was blood, obtained before transplantation. These receptor sequences come from a male donor older than 55 who later had graft-versus-host disease after an allogeneic stem cell transplant. CDR3s include the opening cysteine and the closing phenylalanine or tryptophan. D genes are given only for firm matches. For some rows the clone size is stated as once, few or many, or as a class when expanded; others skip it.

clone size: .; V gene: TRBV6-2/TRBV6-3; J gene: TRBJ1-2; D gene: .; CDR3 protein: CASSFSDSYGYTF; CDR3 DNA: TGTGCCAGCAGTTTCTCGGACAGCTATGGCTACACCTTC
clone size: once; V gene: TRBV9; J gene: TRBJ1-2; D gene: TRBD1; CDR3 protein: CASSVSSGQLYGYTF; CDR3 DNA: TGTGCCAGCAGCGTCAGCTCGGGACAGCTTTATGGCTACACCTTC
clone size: .; V gene: TRBV10-3; J gene: TRBJ1-2; D gene: TRBD1; CDR3 protein: CAISESRTGRGYTF; CDR3 DNA: TGTGCCATCAGTGAGTCGAGGACAGGGCGTGGCTACACCTTC
clone size: .; V gene: TRBV20-1; J gene: TRBJ2-7; D gene: TRBD1; CDR3 protein: CSAGQDYEQYF; CDR3 DNA: TGCAGTGCTGGACAGGACTACGAGCAGTACTTC
clone size: .; V gene: TRBV6-5; J gene: TRBJ2-2; D gene: TRBD1; CDR3 protein: CASSFEGATYTGELFF; CDR3 DNA: TGTGCCAGCAGTTTTGAGGGGGCGACCTACACCGGGGAGCTGTTTTTT
clone size: .; V gene: TRBV19; J gene: TRBJ1-5; D gene: .; CDR3 protein: CASTPYLGGGNQPQHF; CDR3 DNA: TGTGCCAGTACCCCTTATCTGGGGGGCGGCAATCAGCCCCAGCATTTT
clone size: .; V gene: TRBV6-4; J gene: TRBJ1-5; D gene: .; CDR3 protein: CASSPGEGRNQPQHF; CDR3 DNA: TGTGCCAGCAGCCCGGGGGAGGGAAGAAATCAGCCCCAGCATTTT
clone size: .; V gene: TRBV18; J gene: TRBJ1-6; D gene: .; CDR3 protein: CASSPGGTDAGFPLHF; CDR3 DNA: TGTGCCAGCTCACCAGGGGGTACTGATGCAGGATTTCCCCTCCACTTT
clone size: .; V gene: TRBV4-2; J gene: TRBJ2-2; D gene: .; CDR3 protein: CASSHRALRTGELFF; CDR3 DNA: TGTGCCAGCAGCCACCGGGCCCTTCGCACCGGGGAGCTGTTTTTT
clone size: .; V gene: TRBV29-1; J gene: TRBJ1-1; D gene: TRBD1; CDR3 protein: CSVRTGTGGTEAFF; CDR3 DNA: TGCAGCGTGAGGACCGGGACAGGGGGCACTGAAGCTTTCTTT
clone size: .; V gene: TRBV6-2/TRBV6-3; J gene: TRBJ1-5; D gene: .; CDR3 protein: CASSSVLVQVNQPQHF; CDR3 DNA: TGTGCCAGCAGTTCTGTACTAGTACAGGTCAATCAGCCCCAGCATTTT
clone size: .; V gene: TRBV3-1/TRBV3-2; J gene: TRBJ2-7; D gene: TRBD1; CDR3 protein: CASSLGQGTEQYF; CDR3 DNA: TGTGCCAGCAGCTTAGGACAGGGGACCGAGCAGTACTTC
clone size: .; V gene: TRBV29-1; J gene: TRBJ1-2; D gene: TRBD1; CDR3 protein: CSAAASTGGYGYTF; CDR3 DNA: TGCAGCGCTGCCGCTTCGACAGGGGGCTATGGCTACACCTTC
clone size: .; V gene: TRBV14; J gene: TRBJ1-2; D gene: .; CDR3 protein: CASSQDWGRAFSYTF; CDR3 DNA: TGTGCCAGCAGCCAAGATTGGGGCAGGGCGTTCAGCTACACCTTC
clone size: .; V gene: TRBV2; J gene: TRBJ2-3; D gene: TRBD2; CDR3 protein: CASGKTSGSTDTQYF; CDR3 DNA: TGTGCCAGCGGAAAGACTAGCGGGAGCACAGATACGCAGTATTTT
clone size: .; V gene: TRBV27; J gene: TRBJ2-3; D gene: .; CDR3 protein: CASYRSWYSTDTQYF; CDR3 DNA: TGTGCCAGCTACAGGTCCTGGTATAGCACAGATACGCAGTATTTT
clone size: .; V gene: TRBV10-3; J gene: TRBJ1-1; D gene: .; CDR3 protein: CAISELSSEAFF; CDR3 DNA: TGTGCCATCAGTGAGTTGAGTTCAGAAGCTTTCTTT
clone size: .; V gene: TRBV5-1; J gene: TRBJ1-4; D gene: TRBD1; CDR3 protein: CASSVTIGTGNEKLFF; CDR3 DNA: TGCGCCAGCAGCGTAACAATCGGGACAGGGAATGAAAAACTGTTTTTT
clone size: once; V gene: TRBV9; J gene: TRBJ1-2; D gene: .; CDR3 protein: CASSVVGGGNYGYTF; CDR3 DNA: TGTGCCAGCAGCGTAGTCGGAGGGGGGAACTATGGCTACACCTTC
clone size: .; V gene: TRBV7-3; J gene: TRBJ2-5; D gene: .; CDR3 protein: CASSLGPRETQYF; CDR3 DNA: TGTGCCAGCAGCTTGGGGCCACGGGAGACCCAGTACTTC
clone size: .; V gene: TRBV5-4; J gene: TRBJ2-3; D gene: .; CDR3 protein: CASSLLAVPDTQYF; CDR3 DNA: TGTGCCAGCAGCTTGTTGGCTGTCCCAGATACGCAGTATTTT
clone size: .; V gene: TRBV2; J gene: TRBJ2-7; D gene: TRBD1; CDR3 protein: CASNRDRSSYEQYF; CDR3 DNA: TGTGCCAGCAACCGGGACAGGAGCTCCTACGAGCAGTACTTC
clone size: .; V gene: TRBV6-5; J gene: TRBJ2-2; D gene: TRBD1; CDR3 protein: CASSYSKTGGGGELFF; CDR3 DNA: TGTGCCAGCAGTTACTCTAAGACAGGGGGTGGTGGGGAGCTGTTTTTT
clone size: .; V gene: TRBV18; J gene: TRBJ1-5; D gene: TRBD1; CDR3 protein: CASSEQGSGGGNQPQHF; CDR3 DNA: TGTGCCAGTTCGGAACAGGGGTCCGGTGGGGGCAATCAGCCCCAGCATTTT
clone size: .; V gene: TRBV6-6; J gene: TRBJ1-2; D gene: TRBD1; CDR3 protein: CASRESGGPNYGYTF; CDR3 DNA: TGTGCCAGCAGAGAATCAGGGGGGCCTAACTATGGCTACACCTTC
clone size: .; V gene: TRBV29-1; J gene: TRBJ1-4; D gene: .; CDR3 protein: CSVDPGKGEKLFF; CDR3 DNA: TGCAGCGTTGATCCCGGGAAAGGAGAAAAACTGTTTTTT
clone size: .; V gene: TRBV4-3; J gene: TRBJ2-6; D gene: TRBD2; CDR3 protein: CASSQARGLANSGANVLTF; CDR3 DNA: TGCGCCAGCAGCCAAGCACGAGGACTAGCAAATTCTGGGGCCAACGTCCTGACTTTC
clone size: .; V gene: TRBV18; J gene: TRBJ2-1; D gene: .; CDR3 protein: CASSPDKGAYNEQFF; CDR3 DNA: TGTGCCAGCTCACCGGACAAGGGGGCCTACAATGAGCAGTTCTTC
clone size: .; V gene: TRBV12-3/TRBV12-4; J gene: TRBJ2-1; D gene: .; CDR3 protein: CASSPRRAEQFF; CDR3 DNA: TGTGCCAGCAGTCCCCGTAGGGCTGAGCAGTTCTTC
clone size: .; V gene: TRBV3-1/TRBV3-2; J gene: TRBJ2-6; D gene: .; CDR3 protein: CASSPFGTSGANVLTF; CDR3 DNA: TGTGCCAGCAGCCCCTTCGGGACCTCTGGGGCCAACGTCCTGACTTTC
clone size: .; V gene: TRBV9; J gene: TRBJ2-1; D gene: TRBD1; CDR3 protein: CASSVAQGGARVRSLNEQFF; CDR3 DNA: TGTGCCAGCAGCGTAGCTCAAGGGGGCGCGAGGGTTAGAAGCCTCAATGAGCAGTTCTTC
clone size: .; V gene: TRBV19; J gene: TRBJ2-7; D gene: TRBD2; CDR3 protein: CASRNSGLAGYEQYF; CDR3 DNA: TGTGCCAGTCGAAACTCCGGACTAGCGGGGTACGAGCAGTACTTC
clone size: .; V gene: TRBV3-1/TRBV3-2; J gene: TRBJ1-1; D gene: .; CDR3 protein: CASTLSRGNTEAFF; CDR3 DNA: TGTGCCAGCACCCTTTCTCGGGGGAACACTGAAGCTTTCTTT
clone size: medium-sized; V gene: TRBV19; J gene: TRBJ1-2; D gene: .; CDR3 protein: CASTWGNYGYTF; CDR3 DNA: TGTGCCAGTACTTGGGGTAACTATGGCTACACCTTC
clone size: once; V gene: TRBV28; J gene: TRBJ1-4; D gene: .; CDR3 protein: CATTRTFPREKLFF; CDR3 DNA: TGTGCCACCACTCGGACCTTCCCGCGGGAAAAACTGTTTTTT
clone size: .; V gene: TRBV5-1; J gene: TRBJ1-2; D gene: TRBD1; CDR3 protein: CASSPGGDRGPYGYTF; CDR3 DNA: TGCGCCAGCAGCCCCGGAGGGGACAGGGGACCCTATGGCTACACCTTC
clone size: .; V gene: TRBV7-9; J gene: TRBJ1-3; D gene: .; CDR3 protein: CASSKRDGGNTIYF; CDR3 DNA: TGTGCCAGCAGCAAACGGGACGGTGGAAACACCATATATTTT
clone size: .; V gene: TRBV7-2; J gene: TRBJ2-2; D gene: .; CDR3 protein: CASSLAGTNTGELFF; CDR3 DNA: TGTGCCAGCAGCTTAGCCGGGACGAACACCGGGGAGCTGTTTTTT
clone size: .; V gene: TRBV5-8; J gene: TRBJ2-7; D gene: .; CDR3 protein: CASSLVAEREQYF; CDR3 DNA: TGTGCCAGCAGCTTGGTGGCGGAGAGGGAGCAGTACTTC
clone size: .; V gene: TRBV7-2; J gene: TRBJ2-7; D gene: TRBD1; CDR3 protein: CASSLDPGTGYEQYF; CDR3 DNA: TGTGCCAGCAGCTTAGATCCGGGGACAGGGTATGAGCAGTACTTC
clone size: few; V gene: TRBV7-9; J gene: TRBJ2-7; D gene: .; CDR3 protein: CASSSTTPYEQYF; CDR3 DNA: TGTGCCAGCAGCTCCACCACCCCTTACGAGCAGTACTTC
clone size: .; V gene: TRBV5-1; J gene: TRBJ1-2; D gene: .; CDR3 protein: CASSLAARRGLYGYTF; CDR3 DNA: TGCGCCAGCAGCTTGGCCGCCAGACGGGGACTCTATGGCTACACCTTC
clone size: once; V gene: TRBV10-3; J gene: TRBJ2-7; D gene: TRBD2; CDR3 protein: CASLPGLAGTKQYF; CDR3 DNA: TGTGCCAGTTTGCCGGGACTAGCGGGGACTAAGCAGTACTTC
clone size: .; V gene: TRBV7-9; J gene: TRBJ1-1; D gene: .; CDR3 protein: CASSSQGPFTEAFF; CDR3 DNA: TGTGCCAGCAGCTCCCAGGGGCCCTTCACTGAAGCTTTCTTT
clone size: .; V gene: TRBV10-3; J gene: TRBJ2-5; D gene: TRBD1; CDR3 protein: CAISGNYGQGVQETQYF; CDR3 DNA: TGTGCCATCAGTGGGAATTACGGACAGGGGGTACAAGAGACCCAGTACTTC
clone size: .; V gene: TRBV7-2; J gene: TRBJ2-5; D gene: .; CDR3 protein: CASSLRRGETQYF; CDR3 DNA: TGTGCCAGCAGCTTAAGACGGGGGGAGACCCAGTACTTC
clone size: .; V gene: TRBV25-1; J gene: TRBJ2-7; D gene: .; CDR3 protein: CASSSISYEQYF; CDR3 DNA: TGTGCCAGCAGCAGTATCTCCTACGAGCAGTACTTC
clone size: .; V gene: TRBV5-4; J gene: TRBJ2-1; D gene: .; CDR3 protein: CATTRGRPNEQFF; CDR3 DNA: TGTGCCACCACCCGGGGGAGGCCCAATGAGCAGTTCTTC
clone size: .; V gene: TRBV5-8; J gene: TRBJ1-5; D gene: TRBD1; CDR3 protein: CASSRDRVNQPQHF; CDR3 DNA: TGTGCCAGCAGCAGGGACAGGGTCAATCAGCCCCAGCATTTT
clone size: .; V gene: TRBV6-6; J gene: TRBJ1-1; D gene: .; CDR3 protein: CASQKGGGTEAFF; CDR3 DNA: TGTGCCAGCCAAAAGGGGGGAGGGACTGAAGCTTTCTTT
clone size: .; V gene: TRBV4-1; J gene: TRBJ2-2; D gene: .; CDR3 protein: CASSQEVRNTGELFF; CDR3 DNA: TGCGCCAGCAGCCAAGAAGTACGTAACACCGGGGAGCTGTTTTTT
clone size: .; V gene: TRBV5-1; J gene: TRBJ1-1; D gene: TRBD1; CDR3 protein: CASSLETGRTEAFF; CDR3 DNA: TGCGCCAGCAGCTTGGAGACAGGGAGGACTGAAGCTTTCTTT
clone size: .; V gene: TRBV5-1; J gene: TRBJ2-3; D gene: .; CDR3 protein: CASSSPAQATDTQYF; CDR3 DNA: TGCGCCAGCAGCTCCCCGGCACAAGCGACAGATACGCAGTATTTT